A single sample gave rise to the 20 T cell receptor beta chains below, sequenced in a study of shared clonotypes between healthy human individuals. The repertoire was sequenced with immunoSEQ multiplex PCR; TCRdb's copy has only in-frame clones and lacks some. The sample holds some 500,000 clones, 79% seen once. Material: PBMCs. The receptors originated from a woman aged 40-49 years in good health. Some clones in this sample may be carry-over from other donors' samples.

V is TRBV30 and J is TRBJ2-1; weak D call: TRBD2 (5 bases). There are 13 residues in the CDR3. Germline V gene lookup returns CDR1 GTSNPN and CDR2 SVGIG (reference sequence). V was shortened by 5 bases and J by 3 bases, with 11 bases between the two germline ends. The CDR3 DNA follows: TGTGCCTGGTCGACTACCATCTACAATGAGCAGTTCTTC. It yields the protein CAWSTTIYNEQFF.

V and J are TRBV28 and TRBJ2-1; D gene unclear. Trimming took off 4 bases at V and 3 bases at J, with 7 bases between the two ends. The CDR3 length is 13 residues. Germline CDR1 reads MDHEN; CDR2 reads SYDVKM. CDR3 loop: CASSSANYNEQFF. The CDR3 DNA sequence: TGTGCCAGCAGTTCGGCCAACTACAATGAGCAGTTCTTC.

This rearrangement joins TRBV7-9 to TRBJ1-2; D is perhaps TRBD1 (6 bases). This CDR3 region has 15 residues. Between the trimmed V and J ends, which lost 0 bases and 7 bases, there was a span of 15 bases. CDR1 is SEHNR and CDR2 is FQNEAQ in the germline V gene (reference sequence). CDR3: CASSLAPGGAFGYTF. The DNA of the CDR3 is TGTGCCAGCAGCTTAGCGCCGGGGGGCGCCTTTGGCTACACCTTC.

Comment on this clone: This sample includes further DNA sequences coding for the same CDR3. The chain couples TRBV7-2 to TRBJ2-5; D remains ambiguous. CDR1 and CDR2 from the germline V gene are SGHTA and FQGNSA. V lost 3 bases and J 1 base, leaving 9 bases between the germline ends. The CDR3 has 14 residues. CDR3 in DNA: TGTGCCAGCAGCTTTGGAGAAGTCCAAGAGACCCAGTACTTC. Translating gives CASSFGEVQETQYF. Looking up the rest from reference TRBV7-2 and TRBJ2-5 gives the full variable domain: GAGVSQSPSNKVTEKGKDVELRCDPISGHTALYWYRQSLGQGLEFLIYFQGNSAPDKSGLPSDRFSAERTGGSVSTLTIQRTQQEDSAVYLCASSFGEVQETQYFGPGTRLLVL.

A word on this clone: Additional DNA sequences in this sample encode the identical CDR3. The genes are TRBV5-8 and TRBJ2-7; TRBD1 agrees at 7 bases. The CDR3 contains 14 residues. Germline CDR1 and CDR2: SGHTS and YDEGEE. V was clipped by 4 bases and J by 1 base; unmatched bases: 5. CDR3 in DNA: TGTGCCAGCAGCCCCCACAGGGGTTCCTACGAGCAGTACTTC. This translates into CASSPHRGSYEQYF. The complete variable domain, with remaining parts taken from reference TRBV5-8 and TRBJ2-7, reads EAGVTQSPTHLIKTRGQQATLRCSPISGHTSVYWYQQALGLGLQFLLWYDEGEERNRGNFPPRFSGRQFPNYSSELNVNALELEDSALYLCASSPHRGSYEQYFGPGTRLTVT.

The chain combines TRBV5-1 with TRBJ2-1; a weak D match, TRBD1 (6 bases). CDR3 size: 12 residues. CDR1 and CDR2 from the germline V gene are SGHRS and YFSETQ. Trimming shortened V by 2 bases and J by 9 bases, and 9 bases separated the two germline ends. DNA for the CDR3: TGCGCCAGCAGCTTCACAGGGCTTGAGCAGTTCTTC. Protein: CASSFTGLEQFF.

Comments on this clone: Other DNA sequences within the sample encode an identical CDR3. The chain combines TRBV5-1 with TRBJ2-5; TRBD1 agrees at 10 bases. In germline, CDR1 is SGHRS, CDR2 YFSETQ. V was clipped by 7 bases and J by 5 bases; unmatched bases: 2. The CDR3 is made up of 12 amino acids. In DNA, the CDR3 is TGCGCCAGCGGGGGACAGGGGGAGACCCAGTACTTC. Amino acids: CASGGQGETQYF.

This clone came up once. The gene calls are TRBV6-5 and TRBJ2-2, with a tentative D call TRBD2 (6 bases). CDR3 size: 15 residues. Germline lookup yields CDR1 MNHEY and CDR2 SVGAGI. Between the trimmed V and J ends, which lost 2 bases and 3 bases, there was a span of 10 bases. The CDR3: CASSYGGSHTGELFF. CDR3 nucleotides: TGTGCCAGCAGTTACGGGGGGTCCCACACCGGGGAGCTGTTTTTT.

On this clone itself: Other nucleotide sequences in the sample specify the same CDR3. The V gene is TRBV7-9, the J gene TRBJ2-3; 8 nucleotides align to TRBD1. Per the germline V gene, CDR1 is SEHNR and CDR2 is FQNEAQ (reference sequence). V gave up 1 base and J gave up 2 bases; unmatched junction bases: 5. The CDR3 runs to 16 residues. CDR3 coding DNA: TGTGCCAGCAGCTTAGTGCAGGGGGCACACACAGATACGCAGTATTTT. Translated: CASSLVQGAHTDTQYF.

The CDR3 protein is CASSVAGLKGDIQYF. For the CDR3, the DNA is TGTGCCAGCAGCGTAGCAGGACTAAAGGGGGACATTCAGTACTTC. This chain uses TRBV9 with TRBJ2-4; either TRBD1 or TRBD2 may supply D (6 bases each). Looked up from germline, CDR1 is SGDLS and CDR2 is YYNGEE. The CDR3 is 15 amino acids. The V and J ends lost 0 bases and 8 bases respectively, with 15 bases between them.

The CDR3 DNA is TGTGCCAGCAGTTTAATACTAGCGAGAGTTAATGAGCAGTTCTTC. It is translated as CASSLILARVNEQFF. The chain carries TRBV28 and TRBJ2-1; TRBD2 matches 7 bases. Trimming at V came to 2 bases and at J to 7 bases, leaving 8 bases not matched to a gene. Germline V gives CDR1 MDHEN, CDR2 SYDVKM. CDR3 length: 15 residues.

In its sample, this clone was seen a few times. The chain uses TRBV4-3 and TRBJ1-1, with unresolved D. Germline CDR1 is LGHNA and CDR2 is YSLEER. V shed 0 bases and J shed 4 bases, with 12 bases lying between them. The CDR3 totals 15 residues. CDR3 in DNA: TGCGCCAGCAGCCAAGACTACACAATAGGCACTGAAGCTTTCTTT. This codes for CASSQDYTIGTEAFF.

For the CDR3, the DNA is TGTGCCAGTAGTATTGATCTAGCGGGGTCCTACAATGAGCAGTTCTTC. Its protein product is CASSIDLAGSYNEQFF. This chain uses TRBV19 with TRBJ2-1, with 9 positions matching TRBD2. This CDR3 is 16 amino acids long. V shed 3 bases, J shed 1 base, and the junction held 4 bases outside the gene matches. Germline values: CDR1 LNHDA, CDR2 SQIVND (reference sequence).

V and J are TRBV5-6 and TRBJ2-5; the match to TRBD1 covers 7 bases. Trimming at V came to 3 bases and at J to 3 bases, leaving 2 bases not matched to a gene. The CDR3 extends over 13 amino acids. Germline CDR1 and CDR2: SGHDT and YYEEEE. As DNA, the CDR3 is TGTGCCAGCAGCTGGACAGGAGAAGAGACCCAGTACTTC. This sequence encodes CASSWTGEETQYF.

This CDR3 reads CASISPTGPPTQYF. The CDR3 DNA follows: TGTGCCAGTATTTCCCCCACGGGTCCCCCAACGCAGTATTTT. The chain recombines TRBV7-9 with TRBJ2-3; the D is unclear. CDR1 is SEHNR and CDR2 is FQNEAQ in the germline V gene (reference sequence). The CDR3 covers 14 residues. V was cut by 9 bases and J by 9 bases, with 22 bases left in between.

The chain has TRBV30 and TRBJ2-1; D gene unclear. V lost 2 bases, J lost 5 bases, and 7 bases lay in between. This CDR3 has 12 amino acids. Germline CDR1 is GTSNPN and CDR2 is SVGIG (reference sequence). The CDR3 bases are TGTGCCTGGAGTAGGCTCAACAATGAGCAGTTCTTC. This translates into CAWSRLNNEQFF.

The CDR3 here is CASSERDGTGELFF. The CDR3 DNA reads as TGCGCCAGCAGCGAAAGAGATGGCACCGGGGAGCTGTTTTTT. V gene TRBV5-1 combines with J gene TRBJ2-2; D unclear. The CDR3 runs to 14 residues. CDR1 and CDR2 from the germline V gene are SGHRS and YFSETQ. Trimming stripped 4 bases from V and 4 bases from J, with 11 bases between.

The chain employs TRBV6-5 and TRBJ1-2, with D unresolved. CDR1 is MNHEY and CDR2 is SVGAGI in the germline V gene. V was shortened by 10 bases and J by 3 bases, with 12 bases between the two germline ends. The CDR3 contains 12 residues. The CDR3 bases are TGTGCCACCTCCCCGGGCCACTATGGCTACACCTTC. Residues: CATSPGHYGYTF.

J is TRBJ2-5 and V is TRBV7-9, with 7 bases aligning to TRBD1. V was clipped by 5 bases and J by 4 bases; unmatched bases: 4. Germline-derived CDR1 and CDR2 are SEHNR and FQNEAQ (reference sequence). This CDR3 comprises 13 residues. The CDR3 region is CASSRTGLETQYF. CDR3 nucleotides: TGTGCCAGCAGCCGGACAGGTTTAGAGACCCAGTACTTC.

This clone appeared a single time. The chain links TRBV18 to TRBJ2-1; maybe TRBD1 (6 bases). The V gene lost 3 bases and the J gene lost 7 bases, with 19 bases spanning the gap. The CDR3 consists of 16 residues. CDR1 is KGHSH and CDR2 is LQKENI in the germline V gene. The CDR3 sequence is CASSPSIGQGRNEQFF. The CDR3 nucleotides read TGTGCCAGCTCACCCTCAATCGGGCAGGGGCGGAATGAGCAGTTCTTC.